Below, 3 T cell receptor beta chains from the same sample are listed, as sequenced in a study of control samples from healthy donors and cancer patients. Method: immunoSEQ multiplex PCR; TCRdb's copy keeps in-frame clones and lacks some. The table has roughly 20,000 clones, 80% to 85% seen once. The sequencing input was PBMCs. These receptors all come from a man older than 75 with head and neck cancer.

The V call is TRBV7-2, the J call TRBJ1-3, with 9 positions matching TRBD1. CDR1 and CDR2 from the germline V gene are SGHTA and FQGNSA. J gave up 3 bases and V 3 bases, and 6 bases lay outside the gene matches. The CDR3 is made up of 16 amino acids. Here the CDR3 DNA reads TGTGCCAGCAGCTTTTTGACAGGGGGTAATGGAAACACCATATATTTT. This translates into CASSFLTGGNGNTIYF.

The rearrangement joins TRBV7-3 to TRBJ2-1, with D possibly being TRBD2 (6 bases). This CDR3 region has 15 residues. From germline, CDR1 is SGHTA and CDR2 FQGTGA. V lost 4 bases to trimming and J lost 4 bases, with 14 bases between them. The CDR3 sequence: CASSSSGLQYNEQFF. CDR3 DNA sequence: TGTGCCAGCAGCTCCTCGGGACTCCAGTACAATGAGCAGTTCTTC.

A single count supports this clone. CDR3 bases: TGTGCCAGCAGGGGGGGTTCCGGCTATGGCTACACCTTC. Protein: CASRGGSGYGYTF. This sequence joins TRBV2 and TRBJ1-2, with a tentative D call TRBD1 (5 bases). Trimming stripped 6 bases from V and 4 bases from J, with 12 bases between. This CDR3 spans 13 amino acids. The germline V gene encodes CDR1 SNHLY and CDR2 FYNNEI.